The 8 T cell receptor beta chains presented below share a single source sample, sequenced in a study of cytotoxic CD8 clonotypes in ibrutinib-treated CLL. Assay: immunoSEQ multiplex PCR; the TCRdb copy retains only in-frame clones and omits some. The sample comprises approximately 300,000 clones, 80% of which are singletons, and over 5% rests with the top ten. The sample here was PBMCs, taken before ibrutinib treatment. These TCRs come from a human donor with chronic lymphocytic leukemia.

J is TRBJ1-5 and V is TRBV2; no definite D call. Germline lookup yields CDR1 SNHLY and CDR2 FYNNEI. Trimming stripped 3 bases from V and 3 bases from J, with 12 bases between. This CDR3 spans 15 amino acids. CDR3 loop: CASSEVPDYNQPQHF. Written as DNA, the CDR3 is TGTGCCAGCAGTGAGGTTCCGGATTACAATCAGCCCCAGCATTTT. Based on the CDR3 plus reference TRBV2 and TRBJ1-5, the full variable domain is EPEVTQTPSHQVTQMGQEVILRCVPISNHLYFYWYRQILGQKVEFLVSFYNNEISEKSEIFDDQFSVERPDGSNFTLKIRSTKLEDSAMYFCASSEVPDYNQPQHFGDGTRLSIL.

CDR3 sequence reads: CASSQDGIGQGAHYGYTF. In DNA, the CDR3 is TGTGCCAGCAGCCAAGATGGTATAGGACAGGGGGCCCACTATGGCTACACCTTC. The V gene is TRBV4-2, the J gene TRBJ1-2; TRBD1 aligns across 11 bases. CDR3 length: 18 amino acids. The J segment lost 3 bases and the V segment lost 0 bases, leaving 9 bases of the junction unmatched. Germline lookup yields CDR1 LGHNA and CDR2 YNFKEQ.

J is TRBJ2-7 and V is TRBV27; D remains ambiguous. The V end was cut by 2 bases, the J end by 0 bases, with 11 bases between. Germline V lookup: CDR1 MNHEY, CDR2 SMNVEV (reference sequence). This CDR3 region has 15 residues. CDR3 residues: CASSLIGLSSYEQYF. CDR3 nucleotides: TGTGCCAGCAGTTTAATTGGGCTAAGCTCCTACGAGCAGTACTTC.

The V gene is TRBV21-1, the J gene TRBJ1-5; the table assigns TRBD1, which was not confirmed against the DNA. TRBV21-1 is described as a pseudogene. This CDR3 region has 20 residues. CDR3 in amino acids: CASSKGKRRQGAEINQPQHF. The CDR3, as DNA: TGTGCCAGCAGCAAAGGGAAAAGGAGACAGGGGGCAGAGATCAATCAGCCCCAGCATTTT.

This rearrangement joins TRBV27 to TRBJ2-3; 9 positions match TRBD1. V lost 4 bases to trimming and J lost 1 base; unmatched junction nucleotides: 3. The germline V gene encodes CDR1 MNHEY and CDR2 SMNVEV (reference sequence). The CDR3 loop spans 15 amino acids. In nucleotides, the CDR3 is TGTGCCAGCAGTTACCGGGACAGGGGCACAGATACGCAGTATTTT. It codes for CASSYRDRGTDTQYF.

V is TRBV6-1 and J is TRBJ2-3, with no clear D. CDR1 and CDR2 from the germline V gene are MNHNS and SASEGT. The CDR3 length is 11 residues. With 8 bases removed from V and 6 bases from J, the gap between germline ends came to 9 bases. This CDR3 is CASRWADTQYF. The CDR3 bases are TGTGCCAGCCGGTGGGCGGATACGCAGTATTTT.

This chain uses TRBV14 with TRBJ1-2; D remains unclear. Looked up from germline, CDR1 is SGHDN and CDR2 is FVKESK. The CDR3 spans 14 residues. V was clipped by 4 bases and J by 7 bases, with 16 bases between them. The CDR3 here is CASSLEWGTGGYTF. The CDR3 nucleotides are TGTGCCAGCAGCCTCGAATGGGGAACGGGTGGCTACACCTTC. The whole variable domain, remainder taken from reference TRBV14 and TRBJ1-2, is EAGVTQFPSHSVIEKGQTVTLRCDPISGHDNLYWYRRVMGKEIKFLLHFVKESKQDESGMPNNRFLAERTGGTYSTLKVQPAELEDSGVYFCASSLEWGTGGYTFGSGTRLTVV.

This chain connects TRBV27 to TRBJ2-1, with 12 nucleotides matching TRBD2. This CDR3 spans 14 amino acids. Germline trimming cut 6 bases from V and 8 bases from J; bases unmatched to any gene: 5. Germline V CDR1 and CDR2: MNHEY, SMNVEV (reference sequence). CDR3 nucleotide sequence: TGTGCCAGCAGACTAGCGGGAGGTACCCATGAGCAGTTCTTC. This encodes CASRLAGGTHEQFF.